A selection of T cell receptor beta chains follows, all from one sample in a study of shared clonotypes between healthy human individuals. The table came from immunoSEQ multiplex PCR; TCRdb's copy has only in-frame clones and leaves some out. The sample contains over 2 million clones, about 95% of which appear only once. Sequences were obtained from naive CD8+ T cells sorted from blood. These receptors all stem from a man between 18 and 35 years old in good health. CDR3s include the opening cysteine and the closing phenylalanine or tryptophan. The order of the fields is CDR3 DNA, CDR3 protein, D gene, clone size, V gene, CDR3 length, J gene. A D gene is named only where the DNA matches it firmly. Rows give clone size only sometimes, using once, few, many, or a class for an expanded clone.

CDR3nt: TGTGCCAGCAGCCATACTAGCGGGAGAACATCTGGGGCCAACGTCCTGACTTTC
CDR3aa: CASSHTSGRTSGANVLTF
d_gene: TRBD2
abundance: -
v_gene: TRBV9
len: 18
j_gene: TRBJ2-6

CDR3nt: TGTGCCAGCAGCCCTGGACAGGGAGGAGTTGAAAACATTCAGTACTTC
CDR3aa: CASSPGQGGVENIQYF
d_gene: TRBD1
abundance: -
v_gene: TRBV11-3
len: 16
j_gene: TRBJ2-4

CDR3nt: TGTGCCAGCAGCCCCTTTCAGGGAGAAGGGGATACGCAGTATTTT
CDR3aa: CASSPFQGEGDTQYF
d_gene: -
abundance: once
v_gene: TRBV7-8
len: 15
j_gene: TRBJ2-3

CDR3nt: TGTGCCAGTAGTACTTTGGACCCTCTGGCTAATGAAAAACTGTTTTTT
CDR3aa: CASSTLDPLANEKLFF
d_gene: -
abundance: -
v_gene: TRBV19
len: 16
j_gene: TRBJ1-4

CDR3nt: TGTGCCAGCAGTTACTCTTATCTAACTGAAGCTTTCTTT
CDR3aa: CASSYSYLTEAFF
d_gene: -
abundance: -
v_gene: TRBV6-5
len: 13
j_gene: TRBJ1-1

CDR3nt: TGTGCCAGCACCCCAGGGGGGGAGAACACTGAAGCTTTCTTT
CDR3aa: CASTPGGENTEAFF
d_gene: TRBD1
abundance: -
v_gene: TRBV6-5
len: 14
j_gene: TRBJ1-1

CDR3nt: TGTGCCAGCAGTCACGGGACTAGCGGGGCGAACACCGGGGAGCTGTTTTTT
CDR3aa: CASSHGTSGANTGELFF
d_gene: TRBD2
abundance: -
v_gene: TRBV27
len: 17
j_gene: TRBJ2-2

CDR3nt: TGTGCCAGCAGTGAATTTTGGGGGACAACCATCTTATATTGCGAGCAGTACTTC
CDR3aa: CASSEFWGTTILYCEQYF
d_gene: -
abundance: -
v_gene: TRBV25-1
len: 18
j_gene: TRBJ2-7

CDR3nt: TGTGCCAGCACCTCCCAGGGGGCTTCAGATACGCAGTATTTT
CDR3aa: CASTSQGASDTQYF
d_gene: TRBD1
abundance: -
v_gene: TRBV27
len: 14
j_gene: TRBJ2-3

CDR3nt: TGTGCCTGGAGCCTGGAGAGCGGGAGGTTCTACAATGAGCAGTTCTTC
CDR3aa: CAWSLESGRFYNEQFF
d_gene: TRBD2
abundance: -
v_gene: TRBV30
len: 16
j_gene: TRBJ2-1

CDR3nt: TGTGCCAGCAGCAAAGACCAGGGATCTGGCTACACCTTC
CDR3aa: CASSKDQGSGYTF
d_gene: -
abundance: -
v_gene: TRBV7-9
len: 13
j_gene: TRBJ1-2

CDR3nt: TGTGCCAGCAGGGGGGGACAGATAACTTACGAGCAGTACTTC
CDR3aa: CASRGGQITYEQYF
d_gene: -
abundance: once
v_gene: TRBV2
len: 14
j_gene: TRBJ2-7

CDR3nt: TGCGCCAGCAGCCAGGGACTAGGCTACGAGCAGTACTTC
CDR3aa: CASSQGLGYEQYF
d_gene: TRBD2
abundance: -
v_gene: TRBV4-3
len: 13
j_gene: TRBJ2-7

CDR3nt: TGTGCCAGCAGCTCTGAACTTCGGCCCCCAGGGGAGCAGTACTTC
CDR3aa: CASSSELRPPGEQYF
d_gene: -
abundance: -
v_gene: TRBV5-8
len: 15
j_gene: TRBJ2-7

CDR3nt: TGTGCCAGCAGCTTATCGGTAGCGGGAGAGACCCAGTACTTC
CDR3aa: CASSLSVAGETQYF
d_gene: TRBD2
abundance: -
v_gene: TRBV7-9
len: 14
j_gene: TRBJ2-5

CDR3nt: TGCAGCGTCCTGACAGAGAGTTACAATGAGCAGTTCTTC
CDR3aa: CSVLTESYNEQFF
d_gene: -
abundance: -
v_gene: TRBV29-1
len: 13
j_gene: TRBJ2-1

CDR3nt: TGTGCCAGCAGTTCGATCGGCGGGGGCGGCAATCAGCCCCAGCATTTT
CDR3aa: CASSSIGGGGNQPQHF
d_gene: -
abundance: -
v_gene: TRBV28
len: 16
j_gene: TRBJ1-5

CDR3nt: TGTGCCAGCAGTGCTACAGGGTCGACCGGGGAGCTGTTTTTT
CDR3aa: CASSATGSTGELFF
d_gene: -
abundance: -
v_gene: TRBV5-6
len: 14
j_gene: TRBJ2-2

CDR3nt: TGTGCCACCAGCAGAGGGGCCGGAAACACCATATATTTT
CDR3aa: CATSRGAGNTIYF
d_gene: -
abundance: -
v_gene: TRBV15
len: 13
j_gene: TRBJ1-3

CDR3nt: TGTGCCAGCAGTTACGGGACAGTTGGGGATGGCTACACCTTC
CDR3aa: CASSYGTVGDGYTF
d_gene: TRBD1
abundance: -
v_gene: TRBV6-5
len: 14
j_gene: TRBJ1-2

CDR3nt: TGTGCCAGCAGTGCGCCGACAGGGGGTTTCTATAATTCACCCCTCCACTTT
CDR3aa: CASSAPTGGFYNSPLHF
d_gene: TRBD1
abundance: -
v_gene: TRBV6-1
len: 17
j_gene: TRBJ1-6

CDR3nt: TGTGCCAGTAGTATAGGCAGGGGACGGATAAATGAGCAGTTCTTC
CDR3aa: CASSIGRGRINEQFF
d_gene: -
abundance: -
v_gene: TRBV19
len: 15
j_gene: TRBJ2-1

CDR3nt: TGCAGCGTTGTTTTTTTCAGTTACTACGAGCAGTACTTC
CDR3aa: CSVVFFSYYEQYF
d_gene: -
abundance: -
v_gene: TRBV29-1
len: 13
j_gene: TRBJ2-7

CDR3nt: TGTGCCAGCAGCTTGGAGGTGAAAGAGACCCAGTACTTC
CDR3aa: CASSLEVKETQYF
d_gene: -
abundance: -
v_gene: TRBV11-2
len: 13
j_gene: TRBJ2-5

CDR3nt: TGTGCCAGCTTAGGCGTGGCTAACTATGGCTACACCTTC
CDR3aa: CASLGVANYGYTF
d_gene: -
abundance: -
v_gene: TRBV6-1
len: 13
j_gene: TRBJ1-2

CDR3nt: TGTGCCAGCAGTCCCTTAGGACTCAGCTCCTACGAGCAGTACTTC
CDR3aa: CASSPLGLSSYEQYF
d_gene: -
abundance: -
v_gene: TRBV6-1
len: 15
j_gene: TRBJ2-7

CDR3nt: TGTGCCAGCAGTTTATGGGCCGGACCAAACACTGAAGCTTTCTTT
CDR3aa: CASSLWAGPNTEAFF
d_gene: -
abundance: -
v_gene: TRBV27
len: 15
j_gene: TRBJ1-1

CDR3nt: TGTGCCAGCAGCTTAGGAGCGAATGAGCAGTTCTTC
CDR3aa: CASSLGANEQFF
d_gene: -
abundance: -
v_gene: TRBV5-4
len: 12
j_gene: TRBJ2-1

CDR3nt: TGTGCCAGCAGTTCCCCCGCCAGTTGGACGGATACAACTAATGAAAAACTGTTTTTT
CDR3aa: CASSSPASWTDTTNEKLFF
d_gene: -
abundance: -
v_gene: TRBV27
len: 19
j_gene: TRBJ1-4

CDR3nt: TGTGCCAGCAGTTTATGGGGCAACTCCTACGAGCAGTACTTC
CDR3aa: CASSLWGNSYEQYF
d_gene: -
abundance: -
v_gene: TRBV28
len: 14
j_gene: TRBJ2-7

CDR3nt: TGTGCCAGCAGCTTAGAAAGCCTCAATGAGCAGTTCTTC
CDR3aa: CASSLESLNEQFF
d_gene: -
abundance: -
v_gene: TRBV7-9
len: 13
j_gene: TRBJ2-1

CDR3nt: TGCGCCAGCAGCCAAGATCACACCGGAGCCGGTTCACCCCTCCACTTT
CDR3aa: CASSQDHTGAGSPLHF
d_gene: -
abundance: -
v_gene: TRBV4-3
len: 16
j_gene: TRBJ1-6

CDR3nt: TGCAGCTTGGGGACTAGCGGGACATCAGATACGCAGTATTTT
CDR3aa: CSLGTSGTSDTQYF
d_gene: TRBD2
abundance: -
v_gene: TRBV29-1
len: 14
j_gene: TRBJ2-3

CDR3nt: TGCGCCAGCAGCCAGAGCGGGACTAGCGAAGCCTACGAGCAGTACTTC
CDR3aa: CASSQSGTSEAYEQYF
d_gene: TRBD2
abundance: -
v_gene: TRBV4-3
len: 16
j_gene: TRBJ2-7

CDR3nt: TGTGCCAGCGGAATAGGGGACACCATCTACGAGCAGTACTTC
CDR3aa: CASGIGDTIYEQYF
d_gene: -
abundance: -
v_gene: TRBV25-1
len: 14
j_gene: TRBJ2-7